This TCR beta chain was recovered during a study of T cells in tumors and immune-related adverse events (dated by TCRdb to the early 2020s). Including cysteine and phenylalanine, the CDR3 has 16 amino acids. The only DNA kept is the CDR3, 48 bases in frame from the first base. The germline V gene sets CDR1 to MNHEY and CDR2 to SVGAGI. V gives up 0 bases and J gives up 1 base, and the segment between their germline ends measures 10 bases. Points on this clone: No cognate antigen has been identified for it. It has no much larger one-base neighbor in the sample; base qualities were not kept.

The TCR beta locus was amplified and sequenced with the immunoSEQ assay, yielding bulk TCR Vbeta CDR3 data. As for the original processing: CDR3s were excluded if they were non-productive, were shorter than 7 amino acids, or did not start with C or end with F/W. Analysis was limited to specimens with at least 1000 reads, and clonotypes were defined at the amino acid level. To compute clonality, Pielou's evenness was subtracted from 1. Library sizes were equalized by abundance-weighted random subsampling with replacement, repeated 100 times to report 95% confidence intervals. The Morisita overlap index was used to quantify repertoire overlap, and for each specimen the top 40 clones were checked for overlap with the irAE. TCRdb holds this immuneACCESS table with in-frame rearrangements only. Some clones are missing; in checked studies, unresolved V genes explain under half, and the rest has no known cause. D and trimming come from the DNA, and the V and J calls and clone size come from that table. This sample gives about 11,000 clones in total; 85% to 95% of them show up just once. The ten biggest clones cover around 1.5% of the sample.

Sample treatment or condition, as interpreted from the label and publication: nivolumab (PD-1 blockade) given before sampling. The DNeasy Blood and Tissue Kit was used to extract DNA from the formalin-fixed paraffin-embedded specimens. Here the sequenced sample was lymph node tissue, taken from a patient treated with anti-PD-1 therapy. The sequence is built from TRBV6-5 and TRBJ2-4; perhaps TRBD2 is the D gene, with 6 bases matching. The receptor comes from a female donor with metastatic renal cell carcinoma. The CDR3 loop reads CASSYSSGGAKNIQYF. The sequenced DNA is TGTGCCAGCAGTTACTCTAGCGGCGGTGCCAAAAACATTCAGTACTTC.